This T cell receptor beta chain was obtained from a study of T cell repertoires in cytomegalovirus infection. As regards this clonotype: What it recognizes is unknown.

In TCRdb, the reads were re-called with MiXCR into one record per CDR3 protein. Of 680,000 or so distinct CDR3 sequences listed, about 33% are singletons. This clonotype originated in a human donor in good health (CMV status not recorded). Some clones in this sample may be carry-over from other donors' samples. Sequenced here: cultured PBMCs, sampled from culture after CMV antigen stimulation.

The CDR3 DNA sequence: TGTGCCAGCAGCTTATCCGGGACACGTGAAAAACTGTTTTTT. Its protein product is CASSLSGTREKLFF. The chain links TRBV7-4 to TRBJ1-4; TRBD1 might be the D (6 bases). This CDR3 has 14 amino acids. In germline, CDR1 is SGHVT, CDR2 SQSDAQ. Trimming took 2 bases from V and 7 from J, leaving 11 bases between them. Using reference TRBV7-4 and TRBJ1-4 for the parts outside the CDR3, the full variable domain is GAGVSQSPRYKVAKRGRDVALRCDSISGHVTLYWYRQTLGQGSEVLTYSQSDAQRDKSGRPSGRFSAERPERSVSTLKIQRTEQGDSAVYLCASSLSGTREKLFFGSGTQLSVL.